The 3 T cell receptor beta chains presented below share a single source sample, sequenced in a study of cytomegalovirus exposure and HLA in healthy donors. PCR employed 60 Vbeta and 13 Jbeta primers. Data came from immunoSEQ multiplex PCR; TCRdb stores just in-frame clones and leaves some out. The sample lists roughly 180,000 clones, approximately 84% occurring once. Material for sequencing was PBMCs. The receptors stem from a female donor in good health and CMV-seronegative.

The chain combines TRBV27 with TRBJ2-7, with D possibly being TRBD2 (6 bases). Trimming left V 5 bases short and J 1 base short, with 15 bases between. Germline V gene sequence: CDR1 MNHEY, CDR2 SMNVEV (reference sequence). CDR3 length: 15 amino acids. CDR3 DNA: TGTGCCAGCAGTCCCTTGGGGGGTTGGTCCTACGAGCAGTACTTC. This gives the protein CASSPLGGWSYEQYF.

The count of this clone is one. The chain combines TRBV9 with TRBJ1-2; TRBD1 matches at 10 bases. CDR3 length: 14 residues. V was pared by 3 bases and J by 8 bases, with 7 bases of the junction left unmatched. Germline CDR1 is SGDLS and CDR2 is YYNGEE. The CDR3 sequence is CASSAAKDRGGYTF. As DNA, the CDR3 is TGTGCCAGCAGCGCGGCCAAGGACAGGGGGGGCTACACCTTC.

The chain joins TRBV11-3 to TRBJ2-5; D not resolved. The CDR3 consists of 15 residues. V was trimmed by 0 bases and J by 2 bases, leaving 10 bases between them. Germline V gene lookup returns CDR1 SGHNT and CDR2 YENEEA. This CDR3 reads CASSLDSRSQETQYF. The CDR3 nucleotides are TGTGCCAGCAGCTTAGATAGTCGATCTCAAGAGACCCAGTACTTC.